Listed here are 27 T cell receptor beta chains from one sample, sequenced in a study of PD-1 and CTLA-4 blockade in melanoma. Using immunoSEQ multiplex PCR, the repertoire was profiled, and TCRdb retains in-frame clones only, with some absent. This table holds around 32,000 clones, 85% to 90% found once. The sequencing here drew on CD8+ T cells from peripheral blood, taken before anti-PD-1 treatment. The receptors shown here come from a human donor with melanoma.

The CDR3 protein is CASSQFASTSGGTNTGELFF. The CDR3 bases are TGCGCCAGCAGTCAATTCGCCTCGACTAGCGGGGGGACGAACACCGGGGAGCTGTTTTTT. The rearrangement uses TRBV23-1 and TRBJ2-2, with 13 positions matching TRBD2. TRBV23-1 is reported as an ORF; its role is uncertain. CDR3 length equals 20 residues. V trimming: 1 base; J trimming: 0 bases; junction bases outside the gene matches: 8.

V is TRBV9 and J is TRBJ2-1; D remains ambiguous. Between the trimmed V and J ends, which lost 7 bases and 6 bases, there was a span of 5 bases. The CDR3 is made up of 10 amino acids. Germline lookup yields CDR1 SGDLS and CDR2 YYNGEE. CDR3 sequence: CASSGNEQFF. The CDR3 DNA sequence: TGTGCCAGCTCAGGCAATGAGCAGTTCTTC.

This chain uses TRBV7-9 with TRBJ1-2; D gene uncertain. From germline, CDR1 is SEHNR and CDR2 FQNEAQ (reference sequence). Trimming took off 5 bases at V and 8 bases at J, with 21 bases between the two ends. The CDR3 length is 15 residues. The CDR3 reads CASSHSNLRSEGYTF. DNA of the CDR3: TGTGCCAGCAGCCATTCTAACCTCAGGTCGGAAGGCTACACCTTC. Full variable domain (remainder filled in from reference TRBV7-9 and TRBJ1-2): DTGVSQNPRHKITKRGQNVTFRCDPISEHNRLYWYRQTLGQGPEFLTYFQNEAQLEKSRLLSDRFSAERPKGSFSTLEIQRTEQGDSAMYLCASSHSNLRSEGYTFGSGTRLTVV.

V is TRBV29-1 and J is TRBJ2-1; weak D call: TRBD1 (5 bases). The V gene lost 1 base and the J gene lost 6 bases, with 10 bases spanning the gap. The CDR3 has 13 residues. CDR1 SQVTM and CDR2 ANQGSEA come from the germline V gene. The chain's CDR3 is CSVEVRQSNEQFF. In DNA, the CDR3 is TGCAGCGTTGAAGTCCGACAGAGCAATGAGCAGTTCTTC.

In nucleotides, the CDR3 is TGCGCCAGCAGCGAGGACAGGGAGTCCTACTACGAGCAGTACTTC. Amino acids: CASSEDRESYYEQYF. The chain links TRBV5-1 to TRBJ2-7; 8 bases fit TRBD1. The CDR3 consists of 15 residues. Germline-derived CDR1 and CDR2 are SGHRS and YFSETQ. The V and J ends lost 4 bases and 3 bases, in that order; junction bases with no gene match: 9.

The V and J genes are TRBV6-6 and TRBJ2-3; D uncertain. Trimming removed 5 bases from V and 6 bases from J, with 9 bases in between. This CDR3 comprises 12 residues. Per the germline V gene, CDR1 is MNHNY and CDR2 is SVGAGI (reference sequence). CDR3 residues: CASSLIGDTQYF. Written as DNA, the CDR3 is TGTGCCAGCAGTCTGATCGGGGATACGCAGTATTTT.

This sequence joins TRBV3-1 (or the pseudogene TRBV3-2) and TRBJ1-1; D is unclear. This CDR3 contains 13 residues. V lost 4 bases and J 4 bases, leaving 10 bases between the germline ends. The germline V gene encodes CDR1 LGHDT and CDR2 YNNKEL (reference sequence). For the CDR3, the DNA is TGTGCCAGCAGCCCTTCAGAGGCCACTGAAGCTTTCTTT. It specifies CASSPSEATEAFF.

The gene calls are TRBV7-9 and TRBJ1-2; no clear D gene. The ends were cut back, 2 bases at V and 6 bases at J, with 16 bases in the middle. The CDR3 is 15 residues long. The germline V gene encodes CDR1 SEHNR and CDR2 FQNEAQ (reference sequence). CDR3 sequence reads: CASSLPDTLGNGYTF. The CDR3 DNA sequence: TGTGCCAGCAGCTTACCCGACACCCTTGGTAATGGCTACACCTTC.

The chain joins TRBV7-9 to TRBJ1-1; D is possibly TRBD1 (5 bases). The CDR3 has 16 amino acids. The germline V gene has CDR1 SEHNR and CDR2 FQNEAQ (reference sequence). Trimming left V 4 bases short and J 0 bases short, with 15 bases between. The CDR3: CASSSSDSTMNTEAFF. In nucleotides, the CDR3 is TGTGCCAGCAGCTCCTCCGACAGCACTATGAACACTGAAGCTTTCTTT.

The chain carries TRBV24-1 and TRBJ2-1; a weak D match, TRBD2 (6 bases). With 4 bases removed from V and 7 bases from J, the gap between germline ends came to 16 bases. The CDR3 contains 15 residues. CDR1 KGHDR and CDR2 SFDVKD come from the germline V gene. The CDR3 nucleotides are TGTGCCACCAGTGACCCGGGACTTAGCCTAAATGAGCAGTTCTTC. Translating gives CATSDPGLSLNEQFF.

V usage is TRBV7-9 and J usage is TRBJ2-7; perhaps TRBD2 as D (6 bases). The CDR3 extends over 13 amino acids. The V end was cut by 8 bases, the J end by 0 bases, with 11 bases between. CDR1 and CDR2 (germline): SEHNR, FQNEAQ (reference sequence). The CDR3 region is CASRGTSSYEQYF. CDR3 DNA sequence: TGTGCCAGCCGCGGGACGAGCTCCTACGAGCAGTACTTC.

This clone was seen just once. The V gene is TRBV6-5, the J gene TRBJ2-7, with 12 bases matching TRBD2. This CDR3 comprises 14 residues. The germline V gene has CDR1 MNHEY and CDR2 SVGAGI. Trimming removed 5 bases from V and 4 bases from J; junction bases left unmatched: 3. The CDR3 loop is CASSRLAGAYEQYF. CDR3 DNA: TGTGCCAGCAGTAGACTAGCGGGAGCTTACGAGCAGTACTTC.

The chain joins TRBV16 to TRBJ2-7; the D is unclear. Germline V gene lookup returns CDR1 KGHSY and CDR2 FQNENV. The CDR3 extends over 14 amino acids. The V gene lost 7 bases and the J gene lost 0 bases, with 13 bases spanning the gap. DNA for the CDR3: TGTGCCAGCACCTCCACAGCGAGCTCCTACGAGCAGTACTTC. Translating it yields CASTSTASSYEQYF.

CDR3 loop: CASSLGLSDTQYF. In DNA, the CDR3 is TGTGCCAGCAGCCTGGGACTTTCAGATACGCAGTATTTT. The chain combines TRBV12-3 or TRBV12-4 with TRBJ2-3; TRBD2 might be the D (6 bases). This CDR3 has 13 residues. The V end was cut by 6 bases, the J end by 4 bases, with 11 bases between.

V gene TRBV9 combines with J gene TRBJ2-3; 7 bases are shared with TRBD2. Germline-derived CDR1 and CDR2 are SGDLS and YYNGEE. V was pared by 0 bases and J by 2 bases, with 3 bases of the junction left unmatched. The CDR3 runs to 15 residues. The CDR3 DNA is TGTGCCAGCAGCGTAGCTTGGGACTACACAGATACGCAGTATTTT. Its protein product is CASSVAWDYTDTQYF.

V gene TRBV7-8 combines with J gene TRBJ1-4; no clear D. Germline V gene sequence: CDR1 SGHVS, CDR2 FQNEAQ. The germline V and J ends were trimmed by 5 bases and 0 bases, with 7 bases remaining between them. This CDR3 has 14 amino acids. CDR3 region: CASSPYATNEKLFF. CDR3 DNA: TGTGCCAGCAGCCCTTATGCAACTAATGAAAAACTGTTTTTT.

This chain links TRBV7-9 with TRBJ1-2, with a tentative D call TRBD1 (5 bases). From germline, CDR1 is SEHNR and CDR2 FQNEAQ (reference sequence). The CDR3 runs to 15 residues. The germline V and J ends were trimmed by 0 bases and 6 bases, with 14 bases remaining between them. The CDR3 sequence is CASSLASGPWDGYTF. The CDR3 DNA follows: TGTGCCAGCAGCTTAGCCTCGGGACCCTGGGATGGCTACACCTTC.

The chain is built from TRBV7-9 and TRBJ2-7, with 9 bases lining up with TRBD1. The length of the CDR3 is 16 residues. From germline, CDR1 is SEHNR and CDR2 FQNEAQ (reference sequence). The J segment lost 4 bases and the V segment lost 2 bases, leaving 9 bases of the junction unmatched. The CDR3 DNA is TGTGCCAGCAGCTTACAAACAGGGGGCCTTGATTACGAGCAGTACTTC. It specifies CASSLQTGGLDYEQYF.

This chain joins TRBV7-9 and TRBJ2-6; D tentatively reads TRBD1 or TRBD2 (5 bases each). Between the trimmed V and J ends, which lost 5 bases and 2 bases, there was a span of 16 bases. CDR3 length: 17 residues. CDR1 and CDR2 (germline): SEHNR, FQNEAQ (reference sequence). CDR3 nucleotide sequence: TGTGCCAGCAGCGGCCCGGGACGACGACCTGGGGCCAACGTCCTGACTTTC. Amino acid sequence: CASSGPGRRPGANVLTF.

The genes are TRBV19 and TRBJ2-2, with no clear D. The CDR3 totals 14 residues. CDR1 and CDR2 from the germline V gene are LNHDA and SQIVND (reference sequence). V lost 0 bases to trimming and J lost 5 bases, with 7 bases between them. CDR3 amino acids: CASSIDLGTGELFF. For the CDR3, the DNA is TGTGCCAGTAGTATAGATCTCGGGACCGGGGAGCTGTTTTTT.

The gene calls are TRBV3-1 (or the pseudogene TRBV3-2) and TRBJ2-7; TRBD1 might be the D (6 bases). V lost 0 bases and J lost 3, with 9 bases in between. CDR1 is LGHDT and CDR2 is YNNKEL in the germline V gene (reference sequence). The CDR3 is 14 residues long. The CDR3 loop is CASSQDQGSYEQYF. The CDR3 nucleotides read TGTGCCAGCAGCCAAGACCAGGGGAGCTACGAGCAGTACTTC.

The V call is TRBV27, the J call TRBJ1-2; the D is unclear. The CDR3 has 13 amino acids. V lost 3 bases, J lost 2 bases, and 7 bases lay in between. Germline CDR1 MNHEY, CDR2 SMNVEV (reference sequence). The CDR3 DNA reads TGTGCCAGCAGTTTTGGCATAAACTATGGCTACACCTTC. This translates into CASSFGINYGYTF.

By share, this clone counts as large. J is TRBJ1-1 and V is TRBV13; D possibly corresponds to TRBD1 (6 bases). The V and J ends lost 5 bases and 6 bases respectively, with 13 bases between them. Germline V gene data show CDR1 as PRHDT and CDR2 as FYEKMQ (reference sequence). This CDR3 is built from 13 residues. The CDR3 protein is CASSITTGSEAFF. The CDR3 coding sequence is TGTGCCAGCAGCATAACGACAGGCTCTGAAGCTTTCTTT.

This clone was recorded once. The V call is TRBV6-2 or TRBV6-3, the J call TRBJ2-7; TRBD1 aligns across 10 bases. The CDR3 has 15 amino acids. J lost 5 bases, V lost 6 bases, and 10 bases had no gene match. Germline values: CDR1 MNHEY, CDR2 SVGEGT. Here the CDR3 reads CASSPRDRGLDEQYF. The CDR3, as DNA: TGTGCCAGCAGCCCTAGGGACAGGGGCCTTGACGAGCAGTACTTC.

The rearrangement joins TRBV29-1 to TRBJ1-2, with 8 bases lining up with TRBD1. Per germline, CDR1 SQVTM and CDR2 ANQGSEA. The CDR3 consists of 14 residues. The junction had 7 bases not matched to a gene; V was cut back by 6 bases and J by 1 base. This chain's CDR3 is CSVHGQGLNYGYTF. The CDR3 DNA reads as TGCAGCGTCCACGGACAGGGACTTAACTATGGCTACACCTTC.

This clone was counted a single time. J is TRBJ2-7 and V is TRBV4-1, with 8 bases aligning to TRBD2. Germline CDR1 reads MGHRA; CDR2 reads YSYEKL. V was clipped by 3 bases and J by 5 bases; unmatched bases: 9. The CDR3 contains 15 residues. The CDR3 reads CASSHSAGVAHEQYF. CDR3 bases: TGCGCCAGCAGCCACTCAGCGGGAGTGGCCCACGAGCAGTACTTC.

This sequence joins TRBV28 and TRBJ1-4; D not certain. CDR1 MDHEN and CDR2 SYDVKM come from the germline V gene. This CDR3 is 13 amino acids long. The germline V and J ends were trimmed by 4 bases and 6 bases, with 9 bases remaining between them. The CDR3 bases are TGTGCCAGCAGTTCCGGCAATGATGAAAAACTGTTTTTT. Its protein is CASSSGNDEKLFF.